Listed below are T cell receptor beta chains from one sample, sequenced in a study of naive and memory T cell subsets. TCRdb fed the UMI-ligation and nested PCR reads into MiXCR, producing one record per CDR3 protein. The sample carries about 90,000 distinct CDR3 sequences, 11% recorded once. Sequences were obtained from naive CD4+ T cells from blood. Receptors were obtained from a human donor in good health. CDR3s leave out the opening cysteine and the closing phenylalanine or tryptophan. Size tells how often a clone was seen (once, few, many) or the class of an expanded clone, and some rows leave it out.

12 | few | TRBV28 | ASRGQGATHTQY
12 | - | TRBV20-1 | SARDGYSNQPQH
14 | few | TRBV6-5 | ASSFSSTGGKNIQY
12 | - | TRBV13 | ASSPNGLSTEAF
12 | many | TRBV20-1 | SARVGQDNSPLH
13 | few | TRBV12-3/TRBV12-4 | ASSFFVSSGNTIY
15 | - | TRBV5-5 | ASSLPRIGKGDDEQY
14 | - | TRBV9 | ASSPSSGGATDTQY
10 | - | TRBV6-2/TRBV6-3 | ASSDRDQPQH
13 | - | TRBV6-5 | ASRSTGSGANVLT